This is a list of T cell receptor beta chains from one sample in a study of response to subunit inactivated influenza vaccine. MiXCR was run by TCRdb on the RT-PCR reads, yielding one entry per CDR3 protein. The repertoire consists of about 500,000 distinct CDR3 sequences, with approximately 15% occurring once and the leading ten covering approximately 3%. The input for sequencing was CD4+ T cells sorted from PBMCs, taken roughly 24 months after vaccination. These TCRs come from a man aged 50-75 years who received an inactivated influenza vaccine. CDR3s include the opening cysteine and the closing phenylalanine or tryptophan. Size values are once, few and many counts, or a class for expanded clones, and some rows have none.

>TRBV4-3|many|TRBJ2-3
CASSQDLNTDTQYF
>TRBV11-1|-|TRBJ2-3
CASSPRDRWDTQYF
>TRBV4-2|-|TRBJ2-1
CASSQDLTGHNEQFF
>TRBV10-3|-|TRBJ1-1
CAINKFPRTGGKVEAFF
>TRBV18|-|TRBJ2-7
CASSRDTETYEQYF
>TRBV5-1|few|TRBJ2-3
CASSPARGITDTQYF
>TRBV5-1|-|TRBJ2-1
CASSLARTGLGNEQFF
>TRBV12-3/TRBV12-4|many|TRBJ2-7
CASSLGMYEQYF
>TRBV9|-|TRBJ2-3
CASSVVGISTDTQYF
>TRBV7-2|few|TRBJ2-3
CASSRLAGDMGDTQYF
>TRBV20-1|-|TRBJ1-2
CSARGSGIAYGYTF
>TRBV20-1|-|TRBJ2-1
CSAIGKYEQFF
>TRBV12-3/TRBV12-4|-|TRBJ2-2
CASSPGRVGRELFF
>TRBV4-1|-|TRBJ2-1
CASSQEPHRYNEQFF
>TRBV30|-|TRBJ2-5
CAWKRGGGETQYF
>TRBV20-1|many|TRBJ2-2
CSARPTRNTGELFF
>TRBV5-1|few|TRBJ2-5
CASSLVAGGYETQYF
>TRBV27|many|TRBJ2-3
CASSLIPTGVGSDTQYF
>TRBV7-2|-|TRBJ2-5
CASSLAGTGFQETQYF
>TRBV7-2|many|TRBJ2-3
CASSLVAGTDTQYF
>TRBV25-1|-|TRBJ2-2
CASSDRAGNTGELFF
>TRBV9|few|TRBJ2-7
CASSVESPGEQYF
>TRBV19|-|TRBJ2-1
CASSIEAGNNEQFF
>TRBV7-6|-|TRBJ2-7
CASSLDRGARYEQYF
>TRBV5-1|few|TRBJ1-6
CASSADRAGSPLHF
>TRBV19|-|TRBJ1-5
CASSMWEGGNQPQHF
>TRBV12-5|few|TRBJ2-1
CASGLGSTWDEQFF
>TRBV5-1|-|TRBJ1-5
CASRPGQDNQPQHF
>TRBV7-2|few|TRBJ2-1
CASSSWGTSGNNEQFF
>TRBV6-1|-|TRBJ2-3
CASGQGNTQYF
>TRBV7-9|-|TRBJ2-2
CASSLLVQTGAGELFF
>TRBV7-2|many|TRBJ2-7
CATRGGARYEQYF
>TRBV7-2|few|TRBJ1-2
CASRKDTNYGYTF
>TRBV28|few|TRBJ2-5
CASSFQSRVRETQYF
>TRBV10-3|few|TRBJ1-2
CAISESGVASYGYTF
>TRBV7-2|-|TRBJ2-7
CASSPTGVYAYEQYF
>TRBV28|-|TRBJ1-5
CASNKDRVGNQPQHF
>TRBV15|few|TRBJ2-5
CATSRDYGQQETQYF
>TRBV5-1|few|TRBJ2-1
CASSAGLVYHNEQFF
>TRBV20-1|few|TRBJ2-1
CSARARLLRGQHNEQFF
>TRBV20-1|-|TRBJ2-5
CSARDGSGTIALQETQYF
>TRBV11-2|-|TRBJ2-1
CASSLNPMGRDEQFF
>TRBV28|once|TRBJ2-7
CASRIGGTSSYEQYF
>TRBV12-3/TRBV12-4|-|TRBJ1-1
CASRNREMNTEAFF
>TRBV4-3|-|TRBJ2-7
CASSQDLEGASYEQYF
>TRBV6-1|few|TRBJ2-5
CASKIQMLQETQYF
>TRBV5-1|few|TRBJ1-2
CASSLENNYGYTF
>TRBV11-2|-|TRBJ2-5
CASSPRTGITQETQYF
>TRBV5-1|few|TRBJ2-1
CASSHRQGSSYNEQFF
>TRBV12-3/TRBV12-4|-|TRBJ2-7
CASSSRAFSFYYEQYF
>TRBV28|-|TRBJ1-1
CASSFRTGDYMNTEAFF
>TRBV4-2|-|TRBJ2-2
CASSPTSGGANDGELFF
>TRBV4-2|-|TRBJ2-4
CASSQDPLEFLAKNIQYF
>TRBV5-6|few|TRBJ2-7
CASSSVQSYEQYF
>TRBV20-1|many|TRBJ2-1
CSASGGTSINEQFF
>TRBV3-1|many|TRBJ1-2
CASRAGPMIYGYTF
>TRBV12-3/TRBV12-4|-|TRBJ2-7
CASSLADEQYF
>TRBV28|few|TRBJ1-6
CASSFSAGPPAPLHF
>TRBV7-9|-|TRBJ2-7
CASSSGQAEQYF
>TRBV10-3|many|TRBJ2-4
CAISESVGGINIQYF